The present T cell receptor beta chain was sequenced within a study of blood T cell repertoires in COVID-19. Generated by immunoSEQ multiplex PCR, the TCRdb table keeps only in-frame clones and is missing some. The data show about 400,000 clones, 89% seen once. The germline V gene encodes CDR1 MGHRA and CDR2 YSYEKL. The V gene end was trimmed by 6 bases and the J gene end by 2 bases; junction bases not matched to a gene: 3. This CDR3 comprises 13 residues. This clone was seen repeatedly, ten times or more. Input material: peripheral blood. The chain uses TRBV4-1 and TRBJ1-2, with 7 nucleotides matching TRBD1. This clonotype was sampled from a man aged 35 to 55 with acute or convalescent COVID-19. The CDR3 DNA reads as TGCGCCAGCAGGAAGACAGGGAACTATGGCTACACCTTC. As protein: CASRKTGNYGYTF.